A selection of T cell receptor beta chains follows, all from one sample in a study of pediatric ulcerative colitis. Here immunoSEQ multiplex PCR was the method, and the copy in TCRdb shows in-frame clones only, minus some. The data show about 22,000 clones, 71% seen once. The sequenced sample was gut tissue. These receptors came from a boy aged 5-17 years with severe ulcerative colitis. Both conserved end residues are part of each CDR3. D genes are given only for firm matches. Clone size is shown for a subset of rows, as once, few, many or a class of expanded clone.

TRBJ1-5	TRBD1	once	TRBV5-6	CASSLGTGVRQPQHF	TGTGCCAGCAGCCTTGGGACAGGGGTTCGTCAGCCCCAGCATTTT
TRBJ2-1	TRBD2	NA	TRBV5-6	CASSWREWGLVNEQFF	TGTGCCAGCAGCTGGAGGGAGTGGGGACTAGTCAATGAGCAGTTCTTC
TRBJ1-1	TRBD1	NA	TRBV2	CASSPQGAWTEAFF	TGTGCCAGCAGTCCTCAGGGGGCATGGACTGAAGCTTTCTTT
TRBJ1-2	TRBD1	medium-sized	TRBV23-1	CASSRQGALYGYTF	TGCGCCAGCAGTCGGCAGGGGGCTCTCTATGGCTACACCTTC
TRBJ2-6	TRBD1	NA	TRBV27	CASSYGTGYISGANVLTF	TGTGCCAGCAGTTATGGGACAGGGTACATCTCTGGGGCCAACGTCCTGACTTTC
TRBJ2-7	TRBD1	NA	TRBV7-9	CASSLVQGASEQYF	TGTGCCAGCAGCTTAGTTCAGGGGGCTAGCGAGCAGTACTTC
TRBJ1-6	NA	NA	TRBV30	CAWSVQLGSPLHF	TGTGCCTGGAGTGTTCAGTTAGGATCACCCCTCCACTTT
TRBJ1-6	TRBD1	NA	TRBV30	CAWSRSGQGISPLHF	TGTGCCTGGTCCCGGTCGGGACAGGGGATTTCACCCCTCCACTTT
TRBJ1-6	TRBD1	NA	TRBV7-6	CASSPRQGEGSPLHF	TGTGCCAGCAGCCCCCGACAGGGAGAAGGCTCACCCCTCCACTTT
TRBJ2-1	NA	few	TRBV6-4	CASSPTVYNEQFF	TGTGCCAGCAGCCCTACGGTCTACAATGAGCAGTTCTTC
TRBJ1-1	NA	few	TRBV20-1	CSAPIPEAFF	TGCAGTGCTCCAATCCCTGAAGCTTTCTTT
TRBJ2-7	NA	once	TRBV15	CATSSGGQSDEQYF	TGTGCCACCAGCAGCGGGGGGCAAAGTGACGAGCAGTACTTC
TRBJ1-1	NA	NA	TRBV19	CASKGQAVVTEAFF	TGTGCCAGTAAAGGGCAGGCCGTAGTCACTGAAGCTTTCTTT
TRBJ1-1	TRBD1	NA	TRBV6-6	CASRDRGGNTEAFF	TGTGCCAGCCGGGACAGGGGAGGGAACACTGAAGCTTTCTTT
TRBJ1-2	NA	few	TRBV10-1	CASTKSNGYTF	TGCGCCAGCACAAAAAGCAATGGCTACACCTTC
TRBJ1-4	NA	NA	TRBV29-1	CSVQVPGMNEKLFF	TGCAGCGTCCAAGTGCCAGGGATGAATGAAAAACTGTTTTTT
TRBJ1-6	NA	NA	TRBV5-3	CARSLSRVFNSPLHF	TGTGCCAGAAGCTTGAGTCGGGTGTTCAATTCACCCCTCCACTTT
TRBJ1-4	NA	NA	TRBV11-2	CASSPGDLNEKLFF	TGTGCCAGCAGCCCTGGGGATCTTAATGAAAAACTGTTTTTT
TRBJ2-7	NA	NA	TRBV11-2	CASSQTGTSLGEQYF	TGTGCCAGCAGCCAAACCGGGACATCCTTGGGTGAGCAGTACTTC
TRBJ2-1	NA	once	TRBV9	CASSVGVTSSYNEQFF	TGTGCCAGCAGCGTAGGAGTCACGAGCTCCTACAATGAGCAGTTCTTC
TRBJ1-3	NA	NA	TRBV5-1	CASGPPGNTIYF	TGCGCCAGCGGGCCGCCTGGAAACACCATATATTTT
TRBJ2-5	NA	NA	TRBV15	CATRDVSWQETQYF	TGTGCCACTAGGGACGTCTCTTGGCAAGAGACCCAGTACTTC
TRBJ1-2	NA	NA	TRBV19	CASKGGSTAGYTF	TGTGCCAGTAAGGGGGGGTCTACGGCTGGCTACACCTTC
TRBJ2-6	NA	NA	TRBV12-5	CASGSRGTGANVLTF	TGTGCTAGTGGTTCGCGTGGGACTGGGGCCAACGTCCTGACTTTC
TRBJ1-2	NA	NA	TRBV11-2	CASSLGGGYGYTF	TGTGCCAGCAGCTTGGGGGGAGGATATGGCTACACCTTC
TRBJ1-1	NA	NA	TRBV6-5	CASSLGRGFTEAFF	TGTGCCAGCAGTTTGGGGAGGGGGTTCACTGAAGCTTTCTTT
TRBJ2-3	NA	few	TRBV2	CASSVQVLSTDTQYF	TGTGCCAGCAGTGTTCAGGTACTAAGCACAGATACGCAGTATTTT
TRBJ1-1	NA	NA	TRBV6-5	CASSSDRRRVNTEAFF	TGTGCCAGCAGTTCCGACCGGCGGCGGGTGAACACTGAAGCTTTCTTT
TRBJ2-4	NA	NA	TRBV2	CASSEWGVENIQYF	TGTGCCAGCAGTGAATGGGGTGTAGAAAACATTCAGTACTTC
TRBJ2-3	TRBD2	once	TRBV5-1	CASNLAGTDTQYF	TGCGCCAGCAACCTAGCGGGCACAGATACGCAGTATTTT
TRBJ1-5	NA	NA	TRBV6-5	CASSYRERNQPQHF	TGTGCCAGCAGCTACAGGGAGCGAAATCAGCCCCAGCATTTT
TRBJ1-5	NA	once	TRBV4-3	CASSQAAESNQPQHF	TGCGCCAGCAGCCAAGCGGCGGAGAGCAATCAGCCCCAGCATTTT
TRBJ2-1	TRBD2	NA	TRBV5-1	CASSLFVGAGGYNEQFF	TGCGCCAGCAGTCTTTTCGTCGGAGCGGGGGGTTACAATGAGCAGTTCTTC
TRBJ1-1	TRBD1	NA	TRBV30	CAWSFRTGNTEAFF	TGTGCCTGGAGCTTCAGGACAGGGAACACTGAAGCTTTCTTT
TRBJ2-1	TRBD2	NA	TRBV6-1	CASSAGTSGGFEQFF	TGTGCCAGCAGTGCCGGCACTAGCGGGGGGTTCGAGCAGTTCTTC
TRBJ2-2	NA	NA	TRBV2	CASSRNPANTGELFF	TGTGCCAGCAGTAGAAACCCTGCGAACACCGGGGAGCTGTTTTTT
TRBJ1-1	NA	NA	TRBV30	CAWSVGGDTEAFF	TGTGCCTGGAGTGTGGGGGGAGACACTGAAGCTTTCTTT
TRBJ2-7	NA	NA	TRBV6-1	CASSEVSAGRDEQYF	TGTGCCAGCAGTGAAGTTTCGGCAGGGCGGGACGAGCAGTACTTC
TRBJ1-2	NA	NA	TRBV9	CASSPSPGEFYGYTF	TGTGCCAGCAGCCCCTCACCGGGGGAATTCTATGGCTACACCTTC
TRBJ2-2	TRBD2	NA	TRBV4-3	CASSQTSGGAGGELFF	TGCGCCAGCAGCCAGACTAGCGGGGGGGCCGGCGGGGAGCTGTTTTTT
TRBJ2-1	NA	NA	TRBV5-3	CARSLDEQFF	TGTGCCAGAAGCTTGGATGAGCAGTTCTTC
TRBJ1-2	TRBD1	NA	TRBV5-1	CASSQLLDRGYGYTF	TGCGCCAGCAGCCAACTACTAGACAGGGGGTATGGCTACACCTTC
TRBJ1-3	NA	NA	TRBV5-1	CASSADIGGNTIYF	TGCGCCAGCAGCGCGGACATCGGTGGAAACACCATATATTTT
TRBJ1-1	NA	NA	TRBV6-6	CASSYPAAPEAFF	TGTGCCAGCAGTTACCCTGCGGCCCCTGAAGCTTTCTTT
TRBJ2-5	NA	NA	TRBV5-1	CASSLPDPQETQYF	TGCGCCAGCAGCTTGCCAGACCCCCAAGAGACCCAGTACTTC
TRBJ1-1	TRBD1	few	TRBV7-6	CASSLRTGRGAFF	TGTGCCAGCAGCTTACGGACAGGGCGAGGGGCTTTCTTT
TRBJ2-7	NA	NA	TRBV6-5	CASSYSRQVDHEQYF	TGTGCCAGCAGTTACTCGAGGCAGGTAGACCACGAGCAGTACTTC
TRBJ2-3	NA	NA	TRBV5-1	CASSLEGGRNRDTQYF	TGCGCCAGCAGCTTGGAGGGGGGTAGGAATCGAGATACGCAGTATTTT
TRBJ1-1	TRBD1	few	TRBV4-3	CASSQGTGREVRAFF	TGCGCCAGCAGCCAAGGGACAGGGCGGGAGGTTAGGGCTTTCTTT
TRBJ1-2	TRBD1	few	TRBV7-2	CASSITGTDPGYTF	TGTGCCAGCAGCATTACCGGGACAGACCCTGGCTACACCTTC
TRBJ1-5	NA	NA	TRBV9	CASSVDYGGPQHF	TGTGCCAGCAGCGTAGACTATGGGGGGCCCCAGCATTTT
TRBJ2-1	TRBD1	NA	TRBV5-4	CASSPGTGLREQFF	TGTGCCAGCAGTCCCGGGACAGGGCTTCGGGAGCAGTTCTTC
TRBJ2-3	NA	NA	TRBV2	CASSLLAADTQYF	TGTGCCAGCAGCTTGTTAGCGGCAGATACGCAGTATTTT
TRBJ1-1	NA	few	TRBV5-1	CASSLSGGRSFEAFF	TGCGCCAGCAGCTTGAGCGGGGGGAGGTCATTTGAAGCTTTCTTT
TRBJ2-6	TRBD1	NA	TRBV10-3	CAIREQGASGANVLTF	TGTGCCATCAGGGAACAGGGGGCCTCTGGGGCCAACGTCCTGACTTTC
TRBJ2-4	NA	once	TRBV11-2	CASSPGPGQGIQYF	TGTGCCAGCAGCCCGGGACCGGGGCAAGGCATTCAGTACTTC
TRBJ2-7	TRBD2	few	TRBV2	CASSTESGAHEQYF	TGTGCCAGCAGTACCGAAAGCGGGGCCCACGAGCAGTACTTC